This record concerns one TCR beta chain sequence. Its antigen is not identified. The record originates from a study of cytomegalovirus exposure and HLA in healthy donors. General study results and limits: Another analysis was done later, and it associated over 15,000 TCR beta sequences with HLA alleles at 0.05 false discovery rate.

The PCR employed 60 Vbeta primers together with 13 Jbeta primers. The table came from immunoSEQ multiplex PCR; TCRdb's copy has only in-frame clones and leaves some out. The table has under 140,000 clones, around 88% seen once; the top ten hold 1.5% to 2%. The donors comprised healthy bone marrow donors. The sequencing input was PBMCs. The clonotype was recovered from a man aged 40-50 years in good health and CMV-seronegative.

The CDR3 here is CATDRDNQPQHF. CDR3 bases: TGTGCCACCGACAGGGACAATCAGCCCCAGCATTTT. The V gene is TRBV28, the J gene TRBJ1-5, with 7 bases identical to TRBD1. The J segment lost 3 bases and the V segment lost 10 bases, leaving 3 bases of the junction unmatched. Germline-derived CDR1 and CDR2 are MDHEN and SYDVKM. The CDR3 spans 12 residues.